This T cell receptor beta chain comes out of a study of blood T cell repertoires in COVID-19 (dated by TCRdb to the early 2020s). Some background on the complete study: Samples from collaborators originated in the United States, Italy and Spain and spanned both the acute and convalescent phases of COVID-19. The prospective study material was composed of cDNA or gDNA derived from T cells, B-cell-depleted T cells, or PBMCs. Deeply sampled blood TCRbeta repertoires from subjects exposed to, actively infected with, or recovered from COVID-19 were included in the dataset. Samples came from the ongoing ImmuneRACE study (first 160 participants) plus 1,254 subjects from 6 global collaborators. Where available, HLA class I and class II types were obtained from metadata supplied by the sample provider rather than from assay-based typing. A de-identified subject ID, COVID-19 status, age in years and sex were almost always included in the sample metadata. A freely available public database, intended as a resource for researchers studying the immune response to SARS-CoV-2, is where the repertoires were released. Points the paper makes about the study in general: How much clinical and demographic metadata was included differed by source and by participant, and the metadata was provided uncurated.

As concerns this clone: The specificity of this receptor is unknown. There are no base qualities to consult, and no much larger clone falls within one base.

TCRbeta CDR3 regions were amplified from genomic DNA by means of the immunoSEQ Assay, a bias-controlled multiplex PCR. For the original study's pipeline: The number of nucleated cells in each sample was estimated by amplification of reference gene primers within the assay. To quantify the absolute abundance of each unique TCRbeta CDR3 rearrangement, sequence reads were collapsed and filtered. For each sample, productive Simpson clonality was calculated as the square root of Simpson's diversity index across productive rearrangements. TCRdb re-hosts the immuneACCESS table, in-frame sequences only. Its copies lack some clones; in the studies checked, an unresolved V gene accounts for under half of them, and the cause for the rest is not known. Clone size and V and J calls were adopted from that table, with D and trimming inferred from the DNA. Across this sample there are 240,000 or so clones, with around 86% seen only once. The ten largest clones represent roughly 12% of the sample.

Collaborating institutions collected whole blood in K2EDTA tubes following their own protocols. For TCRbeta analysis, collaborator samples were shipped as frozen whole blood, as isolated PBMCs, or as DNA extracted from either sample type. CDR3 length: 15 amino acids, cysteine to phenylalanine. CDR3 DNA only is kept here, 45 bases in frame from base 1. Reading the germline V gene gives CDR1 MGHRA and CDR2 YSYEKL. V was cut back by 1 base and J by 6 bases, leaving a gap of 13 bases between them. The chain employs TRBV4-1 and TRBJ1-5; the D gene cannot be named for sure. This clonotype was obtained from a woman aged 55-70 years with active or convalescent COVID-19. The sample taken for sequencing was peripheral blood. The CDR3 region: CASSQVPFGGQPQHF. The bases are TGCGCCAGCAGCCAAGTCCCCTTCGGCGGTCAGCCCCAGCATTTT.